These 18 T cell receptor beta chains share one sample of origin, sequenced in a study of blood T cell repertoires in COVID-19. The assay was immunoSEQ multiplex PCR, and TCRdb's table has in-frame clones only and misses some. The sample shows about 60,000 clones, 76% of them seen only once. Sample: peripheral blood. The receptors come from a man aged 45-65 years with active or convalescent COVID-19.

The genes are TRBV6-6 and TRBJ2-1, with a tentative D call TRBD2 (6 bases). With 5 bases removed from V and 0 bases from J, the gap between germline ends came to 8 bases. The CDR3 totals 14 residues. Germline V gene data show CDR1 as MNHNY and CDR2 as SVGAGI (reference sequence). In DNA form, the CDR3 reads TGTGCCAGCAGTCGGGAGATCTCCTACAATGAGCAGTTCTTC. Protein: CASSREISYNEQFF.

This rearrangement joins TRBV5-6 to TRBJ2-7, with D uncertain. V was trimmed by 2 bases and J by 5 bases, leaving 14 bases between them. The V gene's germline CDR1 is SGHDT and CDR2 YYEEEE. The CDR3 has 14 amino acids. CDR3 protein: CASSFTATPNEQYF. Written as DNA, the CDR3 is TGTGCCAGCAGCTTTACAGCTACCCCTAACGAGCAGTACTTC.

This chain links TRBV18 with TRBJ2-5; 8 nucleotides align to TRBD2. The CDR3 is made up of 15 amino acids. V was pared by 3 bases and J by 5 bases, with 8 bases of the junction left unmatched. Germline loops: CDR1 KGHSH, CDR2 LQKENI. The CDR3 sequence is CASSPGKPGGETQYF. The CDR3 DNA reads as TGTGCCAGCTCACCGGGAAAACCGGGAGGGGAGACCCAGTACTTC.

V usage is TRBV7-3 and J usage is TRBJ2-3, with D unclear. Germline values: CDR1 SGHTA, CDR2 FQGTGA. Trimming stripped 5 bases from V and 0 bases from J, with 9 bases between. CDR3 length: 14 amino acids. CDR3 bases: TGTGCCAGCAGCCCTCTCGGGAGCACAGATACGCAGTATTTT. The encoded protein is CASSPLGSTDTQYF. Drawing the rest from reference TRBV7-3 and TRBJ2-3, the complete variable domain is GAGVSQTPSNKVTEKGKYVELRCDPISGHTALYWYRQSLGQGPEFLIYFQGTGAADDSGLPNDRFFAVRPEGSVSTLKIQRTERGDSAVYLCASSPLGSTDTQYFGPGTRLTVL.

The V call is TRBV5-1, the J call TRBJ2-3; D gene uncertain. V was cut by 4 bases and J by 0 bases, with 6 bases left in between. This CDR3 is 13 amino acids long. Germline V gives CDR1 SGHRS, CDR2 YFSETQ. CDR3 coding DNA: TGCGCCAGCAGCCCCATTAGCACAGATACGCAGTATTTT. Protein product: CASSPISTDTQYF.

In this sample, this clone turned up once. The genes are TRBV9 and TRBJ2-2; TRBD2 aligns across 10 bases. This CDR3 is built from 16 residues. V was clipped by 0 bases and J by 6 bases; unmatched bases: 5. Germline V gives CDR1 SGDLS, CDR2 YYNGEE. The CDR3: CASSVVGLAGAGELFF. The DNA for the CDR3 is TGTGCCAGCAGCGTAGTTGGGCTAGCGGGGGCCGGGGAGCTGTTTTTT.

The V and J genes are TRBV2 and TRBJ2-1; D call uncertain. The length of the CDR3 is 10 residues. Germline loops: CDR1 SNHLY, CDR2 FYNNEI. V gave up 3 bases and J gave up 12 bases, with 6 bases separating them. CDR3 region: CASSEVGQFF. The CDR3 DNA follows: TGTGCCAGCAGTGAGGTCGGGCAGTTCTTC. Variable domain in full (rest from reference TRBV2 and TRBJ2-1): EPEVTQTPSHQVTQMGQEVILRCVPISNHLYFYWYRQILGQKVEFLVSFYNNEISEKSEIFDDQFSVERPDGSNFTLKIRSTKLEDSAMYFCASSEVGQFFGPGTRLTVL.

The chain couples TRBV4-1 to TRBJ2-1, with D perhaps matching TRBD1 (5 bases). CDR3 length equals 14 residues. V was pared by 4 bases and J by 0 bases, with 7 bases between. Germline assignment: CDR1 MGHRA and CDR2 YSYEKL. CDR3 sequence (DNA): TGCGCCAGCAGCCCAAGGGGCTCCTACAATGAGCAGTTCTTC. It encodes CASSPRGSYNEQFF.

Written as DNA, the CDR3 is TGTGCCAGCAGCTCCACGACAGGGTCGGGCACTGAAGCTTTCTTT. Encoded protein: CASSSTTGSGTEAFF. The V and J genes are TRBV7-3 and TRBJ1-1; 7 positions match TRBD1. The germline V gene has CDR1 SGHTA and CDR2 FQGTGA. CDR3 length: 15 residues. Germline trimming cut 4 bases from V and 4 bases from J; bases unmatched to any gene: 9.

The rearrangement uses TRBV19 and TRBJ1-5; D is unresolved. CDR3 length equals 14 residues. V gave up 7 bases and J gave up 4 bases, with 14 bases separating them. Germline loops: CDR1 LNHDA, CDR2 SQIVND (reference sequence). The CDR3: CASTRRGENQPQHF. CDR3 nucleotide sequence: TGTGCCAGTACCCGCCGGGGAGAAAATCAGCCCCAGCATTTT.

Many counts were recorded for this clone. The J gene is TRBJ1-5, the V gene TRBV27; the D is unclear. Germline V gives CDR1 MNHEY, CDR2 SMNVEV (reference sequence). The CDR3 length is 12 residues. The germline V and J ends were trimmed by 8 bases and 6 bases, with 11 bases remaining between them. CDR3 loop: CASGPGFQPQHF. DNA of the CDR3: TGTGCCAGCGGCCCAGGATTTCAGCCCCAGCATTTT.

This chain joins TRBV6-1 and TRBJ2-1, with D perhaps TRBD2 (5 bases). V dropped 2 bases and J dropped 4 bases, with 15 bases sitting between them. Germline-derived CDR1 and CDR2 are MNHNS and SASEGT. The CDR3 length is 16 residues. CDR3 in amino acids: CASSENKGDFYNEQFF. The CDR3 DNA is TGTGCCAGCAGTGAAAATAAGGGAGACTTTTACAATGAGCAGTTCTTC.

The chain is built from TRBV25-1 and TRBJ1-2; possibly TRBD1 for D (6 bases). The CDR3 runs 14 residues. Deletions cut 4 bases from V and 5 bases from J, with 14 bases between. Germline V gene sequence: CDR1 MGHDK, CDR2 SYGVNS. Here the CDR3 DNA reads TGTGCCAGCAGTGGTTGGGGGGGCAGTTATGGCTACACCTTC. It specifies CASSGWGGSYGYTF.

This clone was recorded once. The CDR3, as DNA: TGTGCCAGCAGCCCAGGGCAAGAGACCCAGTACTTC. It specifies CASSPGQETQYF. The gene calls are TRBV12-3 or TRBV12-4 and TRBJ2-5; maybe TRBD1 (5 bases). The CDR3 contains 12 residues. V gave up 6 bases and J gave up 2 bases, with 7 bases separating them.

This chain connects TRBV2 to TRBJ2-3; TRBD2 agrees at 8 bases. The germline gives CDR1 SNHLY, CDR2 FYNNEI. This CDR3 contains 15 residues. Losses at the gene ends were 4 bases for V and 5 bases for J; bases not matched to a gene: 8. The CDR3 coding sequence is TGTGCCAGCAGTGGTATTAGCGGGGCCTTAGATACGCAGTATTTT. Its protein is CASSGISGALDTQYF.

A single count supports this clone. The CDR3 region has the DNA TGTGCCAGCAGTTTCCGGGACAGGACCTACAATGAGCAGTTCTTC. This encodes CASSFRDRTYNEQFF. J is TRBJ2-1 and V is TRBV6-2 or TRBV6-3; TRBD1 agrees at 8 bases. The CDR3 loop spans 15 amino acids. V lost 4 bases to trimming and J lost 2 bases; unmatched junction nucleotides: 4. CDR1 and CDR2 from the germline V gene are MNHEY and SVGEGT.

The J gene is TRBJ2-2, the V gene TRBV5-1, with D maybe TRBD1 (6 bases). Germline V lookup: CDR1 SGHRS, CDR2 YFSETQ. The CDR3 length is 15 residues. V was cut by 4 bases and J by 6 bases, with 16 bases left in between. The chain's CDR3 is CASSVLQGSAGELFF. Here the CDR3 DNA reads TGCGCCAGCAGCGTATTACAGGGCAGCGCCGGGGAGCTGTTTTTT. The full variable domain, with the rest looked up from reference TRBV5-1 and TRBJ2-2, is KAGVTQTPRYLIKTRGQQVTLSCSPISGHRSVSWYQQTPGQGLQFLFEYFSETQRNKGNFPGRFSGRQFSNSRSEMNVSTLELGDSALYLCASSVLQGSAGELFFGEGSRLTVL.

Turning to this clone: At the DNA level, this CDR3 is encoded by other sequences in the same sample as well. The chain employs TRBV3-1 (or the pseudogene TRBV3-2) and TRBJ1-4; tentatively, D is TRBD1 (5 bases). The CDR3 is 16 residues long. Germline CDR1 LGHDT, CDR2 YNNKEL (reference sequence). Trimming removed 0 bases from V and 0 bases from J, with 8 bases in between. The CDR3 sequence is CASSQDGGATNEKLFF. The DNA for the CDR3 is TGTGCCAGCAGCCAAGACGGAGGGGCAACTAATGAAAAACTGTTTTTT.